The clone carrying this TCR beta chain was seen repeatedly, ten times or more. As the template, RNA transcripts were used to amplify TCR beta CDR3 regions. The first round was an RT-PCR with HTBI primers, and the second round was a multiplex PCR. Via MiXCR, TCRdb re-called the multiplex PCR reads, giving one row per CDR3 protein. The data hold around 1,000,000 distinct CDR3 sequences, with about two fifths observed a single time. The data are from a study of Graves' ophthalmopathy and Graves' hyperthyroidism. This CDR3 has 12 amino acids. CDR1 and CDR2 (germline): SGHDT, YYEEEE. Unmatched junction bases numbered 3, after V lost 3 bases and J lost 6 bases.

The gene calls are TRBV5-6 and TRBJ2-7; 7 bases line up with TRBD1. This clonotype was sampled from an adult man with Graves' hyperthyroidism. The sequencing input was peripheral blood or thyroid tissue (not recorded which). In nucleotides, the CDR3 is TGTGCCAGCAGCTCGACAGGGATCGAGCAGTACTTC. Its protein product is CASSSTGIEQYF. The complete variable domain, with remaining parts taken from reference TRBV5-6 and TRBJ2-7, reads DAGVTQSPTHLIKTRGQQVTLRCSPKSGHDTVSWYQQALGQGPQFIFQYYEEEERQRGNFPDRFSGHQFPNYSSELNVNALLLGDSALYLCASSSTGIEQYFGPGTRLTVT.